Each of the 18 T cell receptor beta chains below was sequenced from the same sample in a study of blood T cell repertoires in COVID-19. Sequenced by immunoSEQ multiplex PCR; TCRdb stores in-frame clones only, minus some. The repertoire includes approximately 300,000 clones, around 90% of them detected once, and 3.5% to 5% sits in the top ten. The sample taken for sequencing was PBMCs or T cells enriched from blood (not recorded which). The origin of the receptors is a woman in her late teens or twenties with acute COVID-19.

Comment on this clone: This sample includes further DNA sequences coding for the same CDR3. The chain carries TRBV24-1 and TRBJ2-3; no clear D. Trimming removed 9 bases at V and 2 bases at J, with 8 bases between. The CDR3 spans 12 residues. Germline V lookup: CDR1 KGHDR, CDR2 SFDVKD. The CDR3, as DNA: TGTGCCACCGGTGGAGCCACAGATACGCAGTATTTT. Its protein is CATGGATDTQYF.

This clone was detected once. The CDR3 spells CAWRVGGNTEAFF. CDR3 sequence (DNA): TGTGCCTGGAGGGTCGGGGGGAACACTGAAGCTTTCTTT. The chain recombines TRBV30 with TRBJ1-1; maybe TRBD1 (5 bases). Looked up from germline, CDR1 is GTSNPN and CDR2 is SVGIG (reference sequence). The germline V and J ends were trimmed by 3 bases and 1 base, with 9 bases remaining between them. The CDR3 is 13 residues long.

A note on this clone: Given a much more abundant clone one base away, this may be a read error. The chain recombines TRBV4-2 with TRBJ2-2, with 10 bases aligning to TRBD2. The CDR3 has 15 amino acids. Trimming took 4 bases from V and 3 from J; bases not matched to a gene: 2. The V gene's germline CDR1 is LGHNA and CDR2 YNFKEQ. Here the CDR3 DNA reads TGTGCCAGCAGCCCCGGGACTAGCGACACCGGGGAGCTGTTTTTT. This codes for CASSPGTSDTGELFF.

The rearrangement uses TRBV7-9 and TRBJ1-3; 9 bases are a match to TRBD1. The CDR3 consists of 18 residues. Germline V CDR1 and CDR2: SEHNR, FQNEAQ (reference sequence). The V gene end was trimmed by 1 base and the J gene end by 0 bases; junction bases not matched to a gene: 7. CDR3 in amino acids: CASSLETRTGDSGNTIYF. The CDR3 DNA reads TGTGCCAGCAGCTTAGAGACTCGGACAGGGGACTCTGGAAACACCATATATTTT.

The chain couples TRBV18 to TRBJ2-3, with 7 bases matching TRBD1. The CDR3 totals 16 residues. Germline V gene lookup returns CDR1 KGHSH and CDR2 LQKENI. The V segment lost 3 bases and the J segment 2 bases; nucleotides outside the gene matches: 8. The CDR3 spells CASSPGTALATDTQYF. The CDR3 DNA reads as TGTGCCAGCTCACCCGGGACAGCCCTAGCCACAGATACGCAGTATTTT. The whole variable domain, filled in from reference TRBV18 and TRBJ2-3, reads NAGVMQNPRHLVRRRGQEARLRCSPMKGHSHVYWYRQLPEEGLKFMVYLQKENIIDESGMPKERFSAEFPKEGPSILRIQQVVRGDSAAYFCASSPGTALATDTQYFGPGTRLTVL.

This chain connects TRBV3-1 (or the pseudogene TRBV3-2) to TRBJ1-2; possibly TRBD1 for D (5 bases). CDR1 and CDR2 (germline): LGHDT, YNNKEL (reference sequence). The CDR3 runs to 18 residues. V lost 8 bases, J lost 0 bases, and 25 bases lay in between. Here the CDR3 reads CASRPPRTRRTTNYGYTF. In DNA, the CDR3 is TGTGCCAGCCGGCCCCCCCGGACAAGACGAACTACTAACTATGGCTACACCTTC.

The chain couples TRBV10-3 to TRBJ2-7; tentatively, D is TRBD1 (5 bases). Germline V gives CDR1 ENHRY, CDR2 SYGVKD. The CDR3 contains 13 residues. The V gene lost 5 bases and the J gene lost 3 bases, with 11 bases spanning the gap. CDR3 in amino acids: CAISTIRDYEQYF. The CDR3 DNA reads TGTGCCATCAGTACAATCAGGGACTACGAGCAGTACTTC.

This clone is a singleton in its sample. The chain links TRBV19 to TRBJ2-3; 7 nucleotides match TRBD2. The CDR3 loop spans 15 amino acids. In germline, CDR1 is LNHDA, CDR2 SQIVND (reference sequence). J was trimmed by 0 bases and V by 5 bases; bases with no gene match: 5. As DNA, the CDR3 is TGTGCCAGTAGTGGACTAGACTCTAGCACAGATACGCAGTATTTT. Its translation is CASSGLDSSTDTQYF. Full variable domain (outside the CDR3, taken from reference TRBV19 and TRBJ2-3): DGGITQSPKYLFRKEGQNVTLSCEQNLNHDAMYWYRQDPGQGLRLIYYSQIVNDFQKGDIAEGYSVSREKKESFPLTVTSAQKNPTAFYLCASSGLDSSTDTQYFGPGTRLTVL.

This sequence joins TRBV28 and TRBJ1-6; tentatively, D is TRBD1 (6 bases). The germline V gene encodes CDR1 MDHEN and CDR2 SYDVKM. The germline V and J ends were trimmed by 8 bases and 11 bases, with 13 bases remaining between them. The CDR3 is 12 residues long. For the CDR3, the DNA is TGTGCCAGCGCCTCTGGGGGCCCACCCCTCCACTTT. This sequence encodes CASASGGPPLHF.

V gene TRBV19 combines with J gene TRBJ2-2, with D possibly matching TRBD1 (6 bases). In germline, CDR1 is LNHDA, CDR2 SQIVND (reference sequence). The CDR3 is 18 residues long. V lost 5 bases and J 0 bases, leaving 19 bases between the germline ends. CDR3 DNA sequence: TGTGCCAGTAGTCTGGGGGCCTGGGCCGGAGCGAACACCGGGGAGCTGTTTTTT. Its translation is CASSLGAWAGANTGELFF.

V gene TRBV5-1 combines with J gene TRBJ1-1; the D is unclear. The germline V and J ends were trimmed by 5 bases and 3 bases, with 11 bases remaining between them. From germline, CDR1 is SGHRS and CDR2 YFSETQ. The CDR3 length is 13 residues. The CDR3 here is CASRIVQDTEAFF. The CDR3 DNA is TGCGCCAGCAGAATTGTTCAGGACACTGAAGCTTTCTTT.

The rearrangement uses TRBV27 and TRBJ2-3; weak D call: TRBD2 (5 bases). The V end was cut by 6 bases, the J end by 4 bases, with 11 bases between. This CDR3 contains 13 residues. The germline V gene encodes CDR1 MNHEY and CDR2 SMNVEV (reference sequence). CDR3 protein: CASRLTISDTQYF. CDR3 DNA sequence: TGTGCCAGCAGGTTGACTATTTCAGATACGCAGTATTTT.

This clone showed up just once. The chain combines TRBV19 with TRBJ1-2; D is perhaps TRBD1 (5 bases). The V gene's germline CDR1 is LNHDA and CDR2 SQIVND (reference sequence). The germline V and J ends were trimmed by 3 bases and 9 bases, with 20 bases remaining between them. This CDR3 region has 15 residues. CDR3 coding DNA: TGTGCCAGTAGTATCTCCCACACAGGCGTAAGGAGCTACACCTTC. Translated: CASSISHTGVRSYTF.

J is TRBJ1-1 and V is TRBV15; 11 nucleotides line up with TRBD1. CDR3 length: 14 amino acids. Germline lookup yields CDR1 LNHNV and CDR2 YYDKDF (reference sequence). The V segment lost 3 bases and the J segment 5 bases; nucleotides outside the gene matches: 2. CDR3 in amino acids: CATSRGQGGTEAFF. In DNA form, the CDR3 reads TGTGCCACCAGCAGGGGACAGGGGGGAACTGAAGCTTTCTTT. The full variable domain, with the rest looked up from reference TRBV15 and TRBJ1-1, is DAMVIQNPRYQVTQFGKPVTLSCSQTLNHNVMYWYQQKSSQAPKLLFHYYDKDFNNEADTPDNFQSRRPNTSFCFLDIRSPGLGDTAMYLCATSRGQGGTEAFFGQGTRLTVV.

V and J are TRBV28 and TRBJ2-4; TRBD2 aligns across 11 bases. The length of the CDR3 is 14 residues. J gave up 7 bases and V 10 bases, and 9 bases lay outside the gene matches. The germline V gene has CDR1 MDHEN and CDR2 SYDVKM. The CDR3 is CAISVIAGGNIQYF. CDR3 bases: TGTGCCATCTCAGTGATAGCGGGAGGGAACATTCAGTACTTC.

J is TRBJ2-7 and V is TRBV5-4, with 10 bases aligning to TRBD2. Losses at the gene ends were 4 bases for V and 2 bases for J; bases not matched to a gene: 9. Germline assignment: CDR1 SGHNT and CDR2 YYREEE (reference sequence). The CDR3 length is 16 residues. CDR3 amino acids: CASSMGLAGVAYEQYF. The CDR3 DNA reads as TGTGCCAGCAGCATGGGCCTAGCGGGAGTCGCCTACGAGCAGTACTTC.

This clone was counted between two and nine times. This rearrangement joins TRBV4-2 to TRBJ1-1; perhaps TRBD1 as D (6 bases). The V end lost 1 base, the J end lost 8 bases, and 17 bases lay between the germline ends. The length of the CDR3 is 15 residues. Germline V gene sequence: CDR1 LGHNA, CDR2 YNFKEQ. In nucleotides, the CDR3 is TGTGCCAGCAGCCAAGCATCAGGGGCTAACTGGGAAGCTTTCTTT. It encodes CASSQASGANWEAFF.

The rearrangement uses TRBV16 and TRBJ2-7; 12 nucleotides line up with TRBD2. The V gene's germline CDR1 is KGHSY and CDR2 FQNENV. The V and J ends lost 4 bases and 4 bases, in that order; junction bases with no gene match: 5. This CDR3 is built from 15 residues. For the CDR3, the DNA is TGTGCCAGCAGCCCTGAGACTAGCGGGAGTTACGAGCAGTACTTC. It translates to CASSPETSGSYEQYF.